Following are 13 T cell receptor beta chains from one sample sequenced in a study of blood T cells in healthy people across ages. A sample-barcoded 5' primer and a J-beta primer mix were used in a second PCR of about 7 to 11 cycles. TCRdb processed the 5' RACE reads anew with MiXCR; each CDR3 protein has one entry. The table lists roughly 1.5 million distinct CDR3 sequences, 35% to 45% of them singletons. Sequencing input: blood. The receptors were gathered from a woman aged 18-30 years in good health.

This clonotype showed up just once. The V gene is TRBV20-1, the J gene TRBJ2-1; 13 bases are a match to TRBD2. The V and J ends lost 6 bases and 9 bases, in that order; junction bases with no gene match: 5. Germline-derived CDR1 and CDR2 are DFQATT and SNEGSKA (reference sequence). CDR3 length: 13 residues. As DNA, the CDR3 is TGCAGTGCCAGACTAGCGGGGGGCGGTGAGCAGTTCTTC. Its protein product is CSARLAGGGEQFF.

V gene TRBV15 combines with J gene TRBJ2-3; 15 bases fit TRBD2. V gave up 3 bases and J gave up 4 bases; unmatched junction bases: 5. This CDR3 is 17 amino acids long. Germline V CDR1 and CDR2: LNHNV, YYDKDF (reference sequence). In DNA, the CDR3 is TGTGCCACCAGCAGGGGACTAGCGGGAGGTGGAGCAGATACGCAGTATTTT. It is translated as CATSRGLAGGGADTQYF.

V is TRBV20-1 and J is TRBJ2-1; D gene unclear. V dropped 6 bases and J dropped 0 bases, with 12 bases sitting between them. Germline loops: CDR1 DFQATT, CDR2 SNEGSKA (reference sequence). The CDR3 loop spans 14 amino acids. This CDR3 reads CSARPRVSYNEQFF. DNA for the CDR3: TGCAGTGCCCGACCTAGGGTCTCCTACAATGAGCAGTTCTTC.

This clonotype was observed a few times. This rearrangement joins TRBV3-1 to TRBJ2-1, with D unclear. Germline CDR1 reads LGHDT; CDR2 reads YNNKEL (reference sequence). V was pared by 0 bases and J by 7 bases, with 13 bases between. There are 15 residues in the CDR3. CDR3 residues: CASSQELPSDNEQFF. The CDR3 DNA sequence: TGTGCCAGCAGCCAAGAACTCCCTTCGGATAATGAGCAGTTCTTC.

CDR3 amino acids: CASSPMSPGYNEQFF. DNA of the CDR3: TGTGCCAGCAGCCCCATGTCGCCAGGTTACAATGAGCAGTTCTTC. The chain employs TRBV11-2 and TRBJ2-1; D gene unclear. The CDR3 contains 15 residues. CDR1 is SGHAT and CDR2 is FQNNGV in the germline V gene. Trimming took 5 bases from V and 4 from J, leaving 15 bases between them.

The table lists this clonotype with a few counts. The rearrangement uses TRBV5-1 and TRBJ1-2; D unresolved. The CDR3 runs 13 residues. The V gene lost 0 bases and the J gene lost 10 bases, with 13 bases spanning the gap. Germline assignment: CDR1 SGHRS and CDR2 YFSETQ. In nucleotides, the CDR3 is TGCGCCAGCAGCTTGGCGTTAGGCGAGGACTACACCTTC. The encoded protein is CASSLALGEDYTF.

V and J are TRBV15 and TRBJ2-4; 9 nucleotides match TRBD1. There are 16 residues in the CDR3. J gave up 8 bases and V 4 bases, and 12 bases lay outside the gene matches. Germline V gene lookup returns CDR1 LNHNV and CDR2 YYDKDF (reference sequence). This chain's CDR3 is CATSTWRVQGADIQYF. The CDR3 DNA is TGTGCCACCAGCACTTGGAGGGTACAGGGGGCCGACATTCAGTACTTC. Drawing the rest from reference TRBV15 and TRBJ2-4, the complete variable domain is DAMVIQNPRYQVTQFGKPVTLSCSQTLNHNVMYWYQQKSSQAPKLLFHYYDKDFNNEADTPDNFQSRRPNTSFCFLDIRSPGLGDTAMYLCATSTWRVQGADIQYFGAGTRLSVL.

V is TRBV7-3 and J is TRBJ1-5; D is possibly TRBD1 (5 bases). Germline assignment: CDR1 SGHTA and CDR2 FQGTGA. There are 15 residues in the CDR3. The ends were cut back, 0 bases at V and 6 bases at J, with 12 bases in the middle. CDR3 residues: CASSLTGEVGQPQHF. DNA of the CDR3: TGTGCCAGCAGCTTAACGGGGGAGGTGGGTCAGCCCCAGCATTTT.

This chain uses TRBV7-3 with TRBJ2-1; TRBD2 might be the D (5 bases). This CDR3 region has 15 residues. Per germline, CDR1 SGHTA and CDR2 FQGTGA. The V and J ends lost 4 bases and 8 bases respectively, with 18 bases between them. Here the CDR3 reads CASSSPAVGLHEQFF. The CDR3 nucleotides are TGTGCCAGCAGCTCACCAGCGGTAGGCCTGCATGAGCAGTTCTTC. Together with reference TRBV7-3 and TRBJ2-1, the CDR3 gives the full variable domain: GAGVSQTPSNKVTEKGKYVELRCDPISGHTALYWYRQSLGQGPEFLIYFQGTGAADDSGLPNDRFFAVRPEGSVSTLKIQRTERGDSAVYLCASSSPAVGLHEQFFGPGTRLTVL.

The rearrangement uses TRBV20-1 and TRBJ2-5, with D possibly being TRBD1 (5 bases). The CDR3 has 12 residues. In germline, CDR1 is DFQATT, CDR2 SNEGSKA (reference sequence). Deletions cut 4 bases from V and 2 bases from J, with 8 bases between. The CDR3 sequence: CSAIQGQETQYF. The CDR3 DNA follows: TGCAGTGCTATTCAGGGACAAGAGACCCAGTACTTC.

The chain employs TRBV6-2 or TRBV6-3 and TRBJ2-3; 8 nucleotides line up with TRBD1. With 5 bases clipped from V and 4 bases from J, the junction kept 11 bases outside the gene matches. The CDR3 length is 16 residues. CDR1 is MNHEY and CDR2 is SVGEGT in the germline V gene. The CDR3 DNA sequence: TGTGCCAGCAGTGGACAGGGTAACTTCGGGGCAGATACGCAGTATTTT. It specifies CASSGQGNFGADTQYF.

This chain links TRBV12-3 or TRBV12-4 with TRBJ2-1, with 8 bases that match TRBD2. This CDR3 region has 16 residues. V trimming: 3 bases; J trimming: 7 bases; junction bases outside the gene matches: 11. CDR3 residues: CASSFGGAGVLNEQFF. The CDR3 DNA sequence: TGTGCCAGCAGTTTTGGGGGAGCGGGGGTGTTAAATGAGCAGTTCTTC.

J is TRBJ2-1 and V is TRBV12-3 or TRBV12-4, with a possible D match to TRBD2 (5 bases). V lost 2 bases and J 13 bases, leaving 15 bases between the germline ends. This CDR3 comprises 13 residues. CDR3 in DNA: TGTGCCAGCAGTTTACTTGGACTCTCCTCTCAGTTCTTC. This translates into CASSLLGLSSQFF.